The sequence of this T cell receptor beta chain was determined in a study of glioma-infiltrating T cells after dendritic cell vaccination. TCRdb's table, derived via immunoSEQ multiplex PCR, lists solely in-frame clones and lacks some. The sample holds 70,000 to 90,000 clones, 80% to 85% seen once. This CDR3 contains 13 residues. From germline, CDR1 is SGHTA and CDR2 FQGTGA. Trimming stripped 0 bases from V and 7 bases from J, with 7 bases between. Time point noted: after dendritic cell vaccination, including at tumor progression/relapse. Specimen: blood, collected after dendritic cell vaccination. This chain connects TRBV7-3 to TRBJ2-1; D ambiguous. The receptor was derived from a human donor with glioblastoma. CDR3 sequence reads: CASSLTRRNEQFF. CDR3 nucleotides: TGTGCCAGCAGCTTAACGAGGCGGAATGAGCAGTTCTTC.